This record concerns one T cell receptor beta chain sequence. The antigen remains unidentified. The sample belongs to a study of shared clonotypes between healthy human individuals. Naivety among CD8 cells was defined by CD45RO negativity and positive CCR7 selection, thereby excluding terminally differentiated effector memory CD45RA+ cells. Those who donated were healthy HIV-negative adults, with no recent acute infections or vaccinations reported. Findings and caveats of the study: Naive CD4 clonotype sharing across a handful of donors was around 5%.

Some clones are missing from TCRdb's copy, which holds only in-frame ones; the method was immunoSEQ multiplex PCR. The table shows about 750,000 clones, with 80% to 95% occurring only once. The CDR3 extends over 16 amino acids. V lost 0 bases, J lost 2 bases, and 14 bases lay in between. Germline values: CDR1 SGHRS, CDR2 YFSETQ. Source material: naive CD8+ T cells sorted from blood. The J gene is TRBJ1-2, the V gene TRBV5-1; TRBD1 is a possible D gene (5 bases). The clonotype originates from a man aged 25 to 40 in good health. CDR3 nucleotide sequence: TGCGCCAGCAGCTTGGAAGGTGGGGCAGGGAACTATGGCTACACCTTC. Translated, it gives CASSLEGGAGNYGYTF.